These T cell receptor beta chains were read from a single sample in a study of T cell changes during pregnancy in multiple sclerosis. Sequenced by immunoSEQ multiplex PCR; TCRdb stores in-frame clones only, minus some. The sample holds 35,000 to 50,000 clones, 80% to 90% seen once. Sequenced material: CD4+ T cells from peripheral blood mononuclear cells, taken after pregnancy. The receptor source for this set is a female donor with multiple sclerosis, enrolled in a pregnancy study. The CDR3 runs from the conserved cysteine through the conserved F or W. Fields, in order: J gene, clone size, D gene, V gene, CDR3 protein, CDR3 DNA. D genes are given only for firm matches. The size entry is marked missing in some rows and otherwise reads once, few, many or a size class.

>TRBJ2-1|-|TRBD2|TRBV7-9
CASSPGLAGAPEQFF
TGTGCCAGCAGCCCAGGACTAGCGGGAGCCCCTGAGCAGTTCTTC
>TRBJ2-7|-|TRBD1|TRBV6-5
CASRSQGAYEQYF
TGTGCCAGCAGATCTCAGGGGGCATACGAGCAGTACTTC
>TRBJ2-7|-|-|TRBV28
CASSFGPRLVSYEQYF
TGTGCCAGCAGTTTTGGGCCCCGACTAGTTTCCTACGAGCAGTACTTC
>TRBJ2-2|-|-|TRBV5-4
CASSLNRGGAGTGELFF
TGTGCCAGCAGCTTGAATCGGGGCGGGGCTGGTACCGGGGAGCTGTTTTTT
>TRBJ1-1|few|-|TRBV5-1
CASRTAINTEAFF
TGCGCCAGCAGGACAGCAATAAACACTGAAGCTTTCTTT
>TRBJ1-2|-|-|TRBV2
CASSGSGLANYGYTF
TGTGCCAGCAGTGGTTCCGGTCTAGCTAACTATGGCTACACCTTC
>TRBJ2-2|-|-|TRBV11-2
CASSLARYTGELFF
TGTGCCAGCAGCTTAGCCAGATACACCGGGGAGCTGTTTTTT
>TRBJ2-7|-|TRBD2|TRBV10-3
CAISGTSSYEQYF
TGTGCCATCAGTGGGACTAGCTCCTACGAGCAGTACTTC
>TRBJ1-1|-|-|TRBV19
CASSQGGFTEAFF
TGTGCCAGTAGTCAGGGAGGATTCACTGAAGCTTTCTTT
>TRBJ2-5|-|TRBD2|TRBV7-2
CASSLGLAGQTQYF
TGTGCCAGCAGCCTCGGACTAGCTGGGCAGACCCAGTACTTC
>TRBJ2-3|-|TRBD2|TRBV10-1
CASSDPSTSGGDTQYF
TGCGCCAGCAGTGACCCTTCGACTAGCGGAGGGGATACGCAGTATTTT
>TRBJ2-5|once|-|TRBV11-2
CASSYPGTLAETQYF
TGTGCCAGCAGCTATCCCGGGACACTTGCAGAGACCCAGTACTTC
>TRBJ1-4|-|TRBD1|TRBV4-2
CASSQDGTGVGNEKLFF
TGTGCCAGCAGCCAAGATGGGACAGGGGTGGGTAATGAAAAACTGTTTTTT
>TRBJ2-3|-|-|TRBV27
CASSAGTDTQYF
TGTGCCAGCAGCGCCGGGACAGATACGCAGTATTTT
>TRBJ2-2|once|-|TRBV5-5
CASSFSRGNTGELFF
TGTGCCAGCAGCTTCTCCAGGGGGAACACCGGGGAGCTGTTTTTT
>TRBJ1-1|few|TRBD1|TRBV28
CASNRDRANTEAFF
TGTGCCAGCAACCGGGACAGGGCAAACACTGAAGCTTTCTTT
>TRBJ1-5|-|-|TRBV27
CASSSRTAGNQPQHF
TGTGCCAGCAGTTCGCGGACAGCTGGCAATCAGCCCCAGCATTTT
>TRBJ1-5|-|-|TRBV2
CASSEENVQTRQPQHF
TGTGCCAGCAGTGAAGAGAATGTCCAGACGCGGCAGCCCCAGCATTTT
>TRBJ1-5|once|-|TRBV28
CASSLGRGGPQHF
TGTGCCAGCAGTTTAGGGCGGGGGGGGCCCCAGCATTTT
>TRBJ1-1|-|TRBD1|TRBV18
CASSPQGDTEAFF
TGTGCCAGCTCGCCGCAGGGGGACACTGAAGCTTTCTTT
>TRBJ2-7|-|TRBD2|TRBV6-5
CASRGTSGGYEQYF
TGTGCCAGCAGGGGGACTAGCGGGGGGTACGAGCAGTACTTC
>TRBJ1-1|-|TRBD1|TRBV7-2
CASSPGGRGTTEAFF
TGTGCCAGCAGCCCAGGTGGCAGGGGGACCACTGAAGCTTTCTTT
>TRBJ2-3|-|TRBD2|TRBV27
CASRRGAGTSGTDTQYF
TGTGCCAGCAGACGGGGAGCCGGGACTAGCGGGACAGATACGCAGTATTTT
>TRBJ2-1|-|-|TRBV5-4
CASSPQVGAPPEQFF
TGTGCCAGCAGCCCACAAGTAGGGGCCCCTCCTGAGCAGTTCTTC
>TRBJ2-3|-|TRBD2|TRBV9
CASSAAGVSTDTQYF
TGTGCCAGCAGCGCAGCGGGAGTCAGCACAGATACGCAGTATTTT
>TRBJ2-1|-|TRBD1|TRBV7-3
CASSSGTGYNKEQFF
TGTGCCAGCAGCTCCGGGACAGGGTATAACAAAGAGCAGTTCTTC
>TRBJ2-1|few|TRBD2|TRBV5-4
CASSLPGAGGYNEQFF
TGTGCCAGCAGCTTGCCGGGAGCGGGAGGATACAATGAGCAGTTCTTC
>TRBJ1-1|once|-|TRBV19
CASSIAGKGTEAFF
TGTGCCAGTAGTATCGCGGGGAAGGGCACTGAAGCTTTCTTT
>TRBJ1-2|-|TRBD1|TRBV5-1
CASSAGTGDYGYTF
TGCGCCAGCAGCGCCGGGACAGGGGACTATGGCTACACCTTC